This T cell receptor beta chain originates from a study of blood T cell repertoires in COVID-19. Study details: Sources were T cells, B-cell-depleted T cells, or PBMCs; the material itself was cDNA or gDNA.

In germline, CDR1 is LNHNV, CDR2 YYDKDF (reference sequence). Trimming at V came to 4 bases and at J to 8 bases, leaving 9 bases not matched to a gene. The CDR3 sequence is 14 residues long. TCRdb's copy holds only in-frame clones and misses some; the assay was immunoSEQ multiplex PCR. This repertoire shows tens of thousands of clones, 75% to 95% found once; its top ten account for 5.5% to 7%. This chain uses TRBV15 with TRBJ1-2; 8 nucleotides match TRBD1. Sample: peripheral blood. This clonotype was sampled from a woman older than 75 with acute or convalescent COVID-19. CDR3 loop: CATSTGQGTGGYTF. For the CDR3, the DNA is TGTGCCACCAGCACCGGACAGGGAACCGGGGGCTACACCTTC.